This record covers a single TCR beta chain. Clones were read by immunoSEQ multiplex PCR, and TCRdb kept only the in-frame ones, dropping some. The sample lists about 250,000 clones; approximately 90% were seen once. This record belongs to a study of blood T cell repertoires in COVID-19. Membership in each cohort depended on participant-reported clinical history. All recovered Cohort 3 donors got two negative PCRs, got clearance, or saw symptom resolution. V was clipped by 5 bases and J by 4 bases; unmatched bases: 8. The CDR3 runs 15 residues. CDR1 and CDR2 from the germline V gene are SGHVS and FQNEAQ.

The sample taken for sequencing was PBMCs or T cells enriched from blood (not recorded which). The clonotype was recovered from a young man who had recovered from COVID-19. The chain has TRBV7-8 and TRBJ1-1, with 9 bases matching TRBD1. The CDR3 coding sequence is TGTGCCAGCAGCATCCAACAGGGGGCAGGCACTGAAGCTTTCTTT. Translation: CASSIQQGAGTEAFF.